These 20 T cell receptor beta chains came from one sample sequenced in a study of T cell responses to AZD1222 COVID-19 vaccine (dated by TCRdb to the early 2020s). Explained via the paper, the time point label denotes: about 28 days (+/-7) after the second vaccine dose. The receptor library was made with the immunoSEQ multiplex PCR assay. This immuneACCESS table, as held by TCRdb, lists in-frame sequences with V and J called but not all clones. Of the missing ones, under half trace to an unresolved V gene in checked studies; the others have no known cause. The sample includes about 82,000 clones, with approximately 83% observed a single time. Of the sample, around 10% falls within the top ten clones. Sample: peripheral blood, taken 28 days after the second AZD1222 dose. These receptors were collected from an adult who received the AZD1222 COVID-19 vaccine.

CDR3: CASTSPQGSYEQYF. Written as DNA, the CDR3 is TGTGCCAGCACTAGCCCACAGGGTTCCTACGAGCAGTACTTC. The chain uses TRBV28 and TRBJ2-7; possibly TRBD1 for D (6 bases). CDR3 length: 14 residues. Trimming pared 7 bases from V and 1 base from J, leaving 14 bases between. Looked up from germline, CDR1 is MDHEN and CDR2 is SYDVKM.

The chain carries TRBV14 and TRBJ2-5; D ambiguous. V was shortened by 2 bases and J by 4 bases, with 8 bases between the two germline ends. CDR1 and CDR2 from the germline V gene are SGHDN and FVKESK. This CDR3 has 13 residues. CDR3 amino acids: CASSQLGGETQYF. CDR3 DNA: TGTGCCAGCAGCCAACTGGGCGGAGAGACCCAGTACTTC.

The chain recombines TRBV5-1 with TRBJ2-1, with D unresolved. Germline values: CDR1 SGHRS, CDR2 YFSETQ. Trimming shortened V by 4 bases and J by 1 base, and 21 bases separated the two germline ends. CDR3 size: 18 residues. This chain's CDR3 is CASSPFSEPHSSYNEQFF. The CDR3 DNA is TGCGCCAGCAGCCCGTTCTCGGAGCCTCATTCTTCCTACAATGAGCAGTTCTTC.

The chain links TRBV6-5 to TRBJ1-6; 9 bases fit TRBD1. Germline lookup yields CDR1 MNHEY and CDR2 SVGAGI. V lost 0 bases and J lost 7; bases outside the gene matches: 1. This CDR3 region has 15 residues. The CDR3 loop is CASSYSGTGNSPLHF. CDR3 nucleotides: TGTGCCAGCAGTTACTCGGGGACAGGGAATTCACCCCTCCACTTT.

In this sample, this clone turned up once. This chain uses TRBV12-3 or TRBV12-4 with TRBJ2-7; no firm D call. This CDR3 region has 12 residues. V lost 1 base, J lost 4 bases, and 5 bases lay in between. In DNA, the CDR3 is TGTGCCAGCAGTTTAGAGGTATACGAGCAGTACTTC. Amino acids: CASSLEVYEQYF.

The J gene is TRBJ2-1, the V gene TRBV29-1; D not certain. Germline lookup yields CDR1 SQVTM and CDR2 ANQGSEA. The V end lost 7 bases, the J end lost 4 bases, and 11 bases lay between the germline ends. CDR3 length: 12 residues. CDR3 residues: CSALTNYNEQFF. The DNA of the CDR3 is TGCAGCGCTCTCACCAATTACAATGAGCAGTTCTTC.

This chain links TRBV19 with TRBJ1-5; the D is unclear. Germline V lookup: CDR1 LNHDA, CDR2 SQIVND (reference sequence). CDR3 length equals 13 residues. V was pared by 3 bases and J by 3 bases, with 6 bases between. Here the CDR3 DNA reads TGTGCCAGTAGTATGCAGACCAATCAGCCCCAGCATTTT. Its protein is CASSMQTNQPQHF.

The chain links TRBV6-5 to TRBJ1-5, with D maybe TRBD1 (6 bases). CDR3 length equals 12 residues. Germline V gene sequence: CDR1 MNHEY, CDR2 SVGAGI. Trimming shortened V by 10 bases and J by 5 bases, and 12 bases separated the two germline ends. The CDR3 loop reads CATKQGDQPQHF. As DNA, the CDR3 is TGTGCCACCAAACAGGGAGATCAGCCCCAGCATTTT.

In this sample, this clone turned up once. CDR3 residues: CASSISGQETQYF. In nucleotides, the CDR3 is TGTGCCAGTAGTATCTCGGGTCAAGAGACCCAGTACTTC. The chain recombines TRBV19 with TRBJ2-5; no reliable D call. Trimming cost V 3 bases and J 2 bases, with 7 bases left between them. CDR3 length: 13 residues. Per germline, CDR1 LNHDA and CDR2 SQIVND (reference sequence).

The V gene is TRBV25-1, the J gene TRBJ1-6; no clear D. The CDR3 runs to 14 residues. CDR1 and CDR2 from the germline V gene are MGHDK and SYGVNS. V was trimmed by 6 bases and J by 3 bases, leaving 9 bases between them. The CDR3 loop reads CASRDSIYNSPLHF. The CDR3 DNA follows: TGTGCCAGCAGGGACTCGATCTATAATTCACCCCTCCACTTT.

The gene calls are TRBV25-1 and TRBJ2-2; D perhaps matches TRBD2 (5 bases). This CDR3 is built from 15 residues. Per germline, CDR1 MGHDK and CDR2 SYGVNS. V lost 6 bases, J lost 7 bases, and 18 bases lay in between. Here the CDR3 reads CASRRGTLGSGELFF. In DNA, the CDR3 is TGTGCCAGCAGGAGAGGAACATTGGGGAGCGGGGAGCTGTTTTTT.

The count of this clone is one. This chain connects TRBV28 to TRBJ1-1; 9 bases map to TRBD1. Germline trimming cut 6 bases from V and 0 bases from J; bases unmatched to any gene: 5. There are 15 residues in the CDR3. The V gene's germline CDR1 is MDHEN and CDR2 SYDVKM. DNA for the CDR3: TGTGCCAGCAGCCAGGGACAGGGCCTGAACACTGAAGCTTTCTTT. Protein product: CASSQGQGLNTEAFF.

The chain couples TRBV18 to TRBJ1-5, with D possibly TRBD1 on 5 matching bases. V lost 5 bases and J lost 1, with 6 bases in between. CDR1 and CDR2 from the germline V gene are KGHSH and LQKENI. CDR3 length: 13 residues. The CDR3 nucleotides read TGTGCCAGCTCATCAGGGAGCAATCAGCCCCAGCATTTT. This translates into CASSSGSNQPQHF.

The chain joins TRBV19 to TRBJ2-7; 7 bases map to TRBD2. In germline, CDR1 is LNHDA, CDR2 SQIVND (reference sequence). CDR3 length: 13 residues. The V gene end was trimmed by 7 bases and the J gene end by 4 bases; junction bases not matched to a gene: 7. The CDR3 loop reads CASKGRAGYEQYF. CDR3 bases: TGTGCCAGTAAAGGGAGGGCCGGATACGAGCAGTACTTC. Full variable domain (remainder filled in from reference TRBV19 and TRBJ2-7): DGGITQSPKYLFRKEGQNVTLSCEQNLNHDAMYWYRQDPGQGLRLIYYSQIVNDFQKGDIAEGYSVSREKKESFPLTVTSAQKNPTAFYLCASKGRAGYEQYFGPGTRLTVT.

This clone was seen a few times. The CDR3 here is CASKLGEGAYGYTF. For the CDR3, the DNA is TGTGCCAGCAAACTCGGGGAAGGGGCCTATGGCTACACCTTC. The V and J genes are TRBV7-2 and TRBJ1-2; D possibly corresponds to TRBD1 (5 bases). CDR3 length equals 14 residues. V gave up 7 bases and J gave up 4 bases, with 16 bases separating them. Looked up from germline, CDR1 is SGHTA and CDR2 is FQGNSA.

V gene TRBV5-1 combines with J gene TRBJ2-5; possible D gene TRBD2, 6 bases. The CDR3 loop spans 14 amino acids. With 2 bases removed from V and 2 bases from J, the gap between germline ends came to 10 bases. Germline CDR1 and CDR2: SGHRS and YFSETQ. Here the CDR3 reads CASSFSGTQETQYF. DNA for the CDR3: TGCGCCAGCAGCTTTAGTGGGACTCAAGAGACCCAGTACTTC. Looking up the rest from reference TRBV5-1 and TRBJ2-5 gives the full variable domain: KAGVTQTPRYLIKTRGQQVTLSCSPISGHRSVSWYQQTPGQGLQFLFEYFSETQRNKGNFPGRFSGRQFSNSRSEMNVSTLELGDSALYLCASSFSGTQETQYFGPGTRLLVL.

V and J are TRBV7-2 and TRBJ2-2; D is possibly TRBD1 or TRBD2 (5 bases each). Trimming removed 6 bases at V and 4 bases at J, with 15 bases between. Germline V gives CDR1 SGHTA, CDR2 FQGNSA. The CDR3 length is 15 residues. CDR3 in amino acids: CASRRRENPTGELFF. The CDR3 DNA reads as TGTGCCAGCAGGCGCAGGGAGAACCCCACCGGGGAGCTGTTTTTT.

The chain is built from TRBV11-3 and TRBJ2-3; D unresolved. Germline-derived CDR1 and CDR2 are SGHNT and YENEEA. The CDR3 loop spans 15 amino acids. Between the trimmed V and J ends, which lost 2 bases and 3 bases, there was a span of 12 bases. CDR3 residues: CASSLLGQQTDTQYF. CDR3 bases: TGTGCCAGCAGCTTATTAGGTCAGCAGACAGATACGCAGTATTTT.

The chain links TRBV28 to TRBJ2-7, with 9 bases that match TRBD1. The CDR3 sequence is 15 residues long. Germline V CDR1 and CDR2: MDHEN, SYDVKM. V dropped 5 bases and J dropped 2; count of bases not matched to a gene: 7. In DNA form, the CDR3 reads TGTGCCAGCAGTCAGCCGGGACAGGGTGCCTACGAGCAGTACTTC. This encodes CASSQPGQGAYEQYF. The entire variable domain, with the rest obtained from reference TRBV28 and TRBJ2-7, is as follows: DVKVTQSSRYLVKRTGEKVFLECVQDMDHENMFWYRQDPGLGLRLIYFSYDVKMKEKGDIPEGYSVSREKKERFSLILESASTNQTSMYLCASSQPGQGAYEQYFGPGTRLTVT.

J is TRBJ2-7 and V is TRBV9; TRBD1 matches at 9 bases. J was trimmed by 2 bases and V by 0 bases; bases with no gene match: 18. The length of the CDR3 is 20 residues. The germline V gene has CDR1 SGDLS and CDR2 YYNGEE. The CDR3, as DNA: TGTGCCAGCAGCGTAGCTCCGGGGGGACGGGGACAGGGAAAAACCTACGAGCAGTACTTC. Translated, it gives CASSVAPGGRGQGKTYEQYF.